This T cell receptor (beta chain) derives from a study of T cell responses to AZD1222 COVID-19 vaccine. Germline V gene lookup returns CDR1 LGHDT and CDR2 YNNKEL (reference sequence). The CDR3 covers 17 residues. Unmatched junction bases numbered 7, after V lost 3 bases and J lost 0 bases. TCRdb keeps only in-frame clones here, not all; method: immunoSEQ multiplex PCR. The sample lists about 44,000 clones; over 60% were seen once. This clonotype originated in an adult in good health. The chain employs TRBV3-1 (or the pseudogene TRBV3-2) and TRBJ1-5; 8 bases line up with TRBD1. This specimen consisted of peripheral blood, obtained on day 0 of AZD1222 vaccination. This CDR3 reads CASSQVDRGYSNQPQHF. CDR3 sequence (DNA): TGTGCCAGCAGCCAGGTCGACAGGGGTTATAGCAATCAGCCCCAGCATTTT.